Below, 6 T cell receptor beta chains from the same sample are listed, as sequenced in a study of CD8 T cells in Susac syndrome. Random hexamers primed reverse transcription of about 0.45 to 1 ug RNA. TCRdb recomputed calls from the immunoSEQ multiplex PCR reads with MiXCR, one row per CDR3 protein. Among 150,000 or so distinct CDR3 sequences listed, nearly 97% were seen once. The sample comprised CD8+ T cells from PBMCs. The source is a human donor with multiple sclerosis.

The J gene is TRBJ1-1, the V gene TRBV20-1; D is ambiguous. Germline V CDR1 and CDR2: DFQATT, SNEGSKA (reference sequence). V lost 6 bases to trimming and J lost 1 base, with 9 bases between them. This CDR3 contains 12 residues. DNA for the CDR3: TGCAGTGCCAAGGACGGGAACACTGAAGCTTTCTTT. This gives the protein CSAKDGNTEAFF.

The chain recombines TRBV28 with TRBJ1-5; D remains unclear. Per the germline V gene, CDR1 is MDHEN and CDR2 is SYDVKM. The CDR3 extends over 11 amino acids. Trimming stripped 4 bases from V and 7 bases from J, with 5 bases between. The CDR3 nucleotides are TGTGCCAGCAGTTCCCGACAGCCCCAGCATTTT. This codes for CASSSRQPQHF.

The genes are TRBV29-1 and TRBJ2-1, with D possibly TRBD2 on 6 matching bases. Per germline, CDR1 SQVTM and CDR2 ANQGSEA. The CDR3 is 15 amino acids. Deletions cut 4 bases from V and 2 bases from J, with 15 bases between. The CDR3 reads CSVGVRRGTYNEQFF. In DNA, the CDR3 is TGCAGCGTTGGAGTTCGGCGGGGTACCTACAATGAGCAGTTCTTC.

The chain links TRBV2 to TRBJ2-1; 7 nucleotides line up with TRBD1. The CDR3 sequence is 17 residues long. Losses at the gene ends were 0 bases for V and 3 bases for J; bases not matched to a gene: 8. Looked up from germline, CDR1 is SNHLY and CDR2 is FYNNEI. CDR3 bases: TGTGCCAGCAGTGAAGCGCTTCACTACAGGGGCTACAATGAGCAGTTCTTC. Translated: CASSEALHYRGYNEQFF.

This clonotype has just one count. Here the CDR3 DNA reads TGTGCCAGCAGCTTAGCAGGGGTTTATGGCTACACCTTC. Amino acids: CASSLAGVYGYTF. The chain employs TRBV7-6 and TRBJ1-2; TRBD1 might be the D (5 bases). Per germline, CDR1 SGHVS and CDR2 FNYEAQ. The CDR3 has 13 amino acids. The germline V and J ends were trimmed by 0 bases and 5 bases, with 7 bases remaining between them.

V is TRBV4-1 and J is TRBJ1-6, with D perhaps matching TRBD1 (5 bases). The germline gives CDR1 MGHRA, CDR2 YSYEKL. Trimming cost V 3 bases and J 7 bases, with 13 bases left between them. The CDR3 contains 15 residues. The CDR3 spells CASSQERRGNSPLHF. The DNA for the CDR3 is TGCGCCAGCAGCCAGGAAAGGAGGGGCAATTCACCCCTCCACTTT.